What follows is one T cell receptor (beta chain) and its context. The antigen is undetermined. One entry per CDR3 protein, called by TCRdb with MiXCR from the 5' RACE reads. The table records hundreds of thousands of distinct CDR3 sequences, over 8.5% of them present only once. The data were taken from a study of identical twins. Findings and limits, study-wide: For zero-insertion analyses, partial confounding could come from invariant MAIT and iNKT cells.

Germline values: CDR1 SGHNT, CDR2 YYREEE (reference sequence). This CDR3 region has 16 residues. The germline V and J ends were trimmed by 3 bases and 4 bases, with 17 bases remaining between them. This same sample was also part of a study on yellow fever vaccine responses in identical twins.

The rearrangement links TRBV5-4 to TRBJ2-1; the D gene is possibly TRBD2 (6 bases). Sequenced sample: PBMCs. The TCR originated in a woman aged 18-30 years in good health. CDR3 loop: CASSSSPGLQYNEQFF. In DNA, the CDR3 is TGTGCCAGCAGCTCCTCACCGGGACTGCAATACAATGAGCAGTTCTTC.